One sample yielded the 23 T cell receptor beta chains listed below, sequenced in a study of shared clonotypes between healthy human individuals. Positively selected for CCR7, the CD45RO-negative cells used as naive CD8 cells excluded terminally differentiated effector memory CD45RA+ cells. Here immunoSEQ multiplex PCR was the method, and the copy in TCRdb shows in-frame clones only, minus some. The data hold about 2.2 million clones, with more than 85% observed a single time. The specimen was naive CD8+ T cells from PBMCs. Receptors were obtained from a man between 18 and 35 years old in good health. Some clones in this sample may be carry-over from other donors' samples.

This clone was recorded a few times. The chain carries TRBV7-9 and TRBJ1-4; D is ambiguous. The V gene's germline CDR1 is SEHNR and CDR2 FQNEAQ (reference sequence). CDR3 length equals 14 residues. Trimming shortened V by 5 bases and J by 4 bases, and 11 bases separated the two germline ends. Here the CDR3 reads CASSGYPLNEKLFF. Written as DNA, the CDR3 is TGTGCCAGCAGCGGATACCCGCTTAATGAAAAACTGTTTTTT.

This chain uses TRBV28 with TRBJ2-2; 8 nucleotides line up with TRBD1. Losses at the gene ends were 3 bases for V and 4 bases for J; bases not matched to a gene: 16. CDR1 MDHEN and CDR2 SYDVKM come from the germline V gene. This CDR3 comprises 19 residues. The CDR3 nucleotides read TGTGCCAGCAGTTTCCTAGACAGGGGCCCCGAAGTGTTCACCGGGGAGCTGTTTTTT. Encoded protein: CASSFLDRGPEVFTGELFF.

The V and J genes are TRBV7-3 and TRBJ2-7; TRBD2 might be the D (6 bases). V was trimmed by 2 bases and J by 5 bases, leaving 10 bases between them. CDR1 SGHTA and CDR2 FQGTGA come from the germline V gene. The CDR3 spans 13 residues. CDR3 sequence (DNA): TGTGCCAGCAGCTTAGGCGGGATCAACGAGCAGTACTTC. Its protein product is CASSLGGINEQYF. Filled out from reference TRBV7-3 and TRBJ2-7, the complete variable domain reads GAGVSQTPSNKVTEKGKYVELRCDPISGHTALYWYRQSLGQGPEFLIYFQGTGAADDSGLPNDRFFAVRPEGSVSTLKIQRTERGDSAVYLCASSLGGINEQYFGPGTRLTVT.

V is TRBV29-1 and J is TRBJ2-7; 8 nucleotides align to TRBD2. The CDR3 is 13 residues long. V shed 5 bases and J 2 bases; nucleotides not matched to a gene: 5. Germline V gene sequence: CDR1 SQVTM, CDR2 ANQGSEA. CDR3 residues: CSVRGGKTYEQYF. CDR3 coding DNA: TGCAGCGTTCGGGGGGGCAAGACCTACGAGCAGTACTTC.

The J gene is TRBJ2-2, the V gene TRBV27; D not certain. Trimming shortened V by 2 bases and J by 6 bases, and 7 bases separated the two germline ends. Germline V lookup: CDR1 MNHEY, CDR2 SMNVEV (reference sequence). This CDR3 has 13 residues. In DNA, the CDR3 is TGTGCCAGCAGTTTAAGGGCGGCCGGGGAGCTGTTTTTT. Translated: CASSLRAAGELFF.

V usage is TRBV6-1 and J usage is TRBJ2-1; D unclear. Trimming stripped 1 base from V and 7 bases from J, with 14 bases between. The CDR3 totals 15 residues. CDR1 is MNHNS and CDR2 is SASEGT in the germline V gene. CDR3 residues: CASSEGWHSLNEQFF. The CDR3 nucleotides are TGTGCCAGCAGTGAAGGGTGGCATTCATTAAATGAGCAGTTCTTC.

The chain combines TRBV27 with TRBJ2-7; tentative D call: TRBD2 (6 bases). With 4 bases removed from V and 1 base from J, the gap between germline ends came to 11 bases. Germline V CDR1 and CDR2: MNHEY, SMNVEV (reference sequence). The CDR3 is made up of 14 amino acids. The CDR3 nucleotides read TGTGCCAGCAGTTCTCCGACTAGATCCTACGAGCAGTACTTC. It encodes CASSSPTRSYEQYF.

The rearrangement joins TRBV29-1 to TRBJ2-7; 10 bases line up with TRBD2. CDR1 is SQVTM, CDR2 ANQGSEA, per germline. This CDR3 comprises 18 residues. Trimming removed 5 bases from V and 2 bases from J; junction bases left unmatched: 18. The DNA of the CDR3 is TGCAGCGTTTCCGACTACCTGCGGTCTGGGACTAGCGCCTACGAGCAGTACTTC. It codes for CSVSDYLRSGTSAYEQYF.

The chain couples TRBV6-5 to TRBJ2-1; weak D call: TRBD2 (6 bases). The V gene lost 8 bases and the J gene lost 4 bases, with 15 bases spanning the gap. The CDR3 has 14 amino acids. From germline, CDR1 is MNHEY and CDR2 SVGAGI. The CDR3 is CASGPRERYNEQFF. In nucleotides, the CDR3 is TGTGCCAGCGGCCCCCGGGAGCGGTACAATGAGCAGTTCTTC.

The rearrangement links TRBV28 to TRBJ2-1; D is uncertain. CDR1 is MDHEN and CDR2 is SYDVKM in the germline V gene. The CDR3 runs 15 residues. Trimming pared 6 bases from V and 5 bases from J, leaving 17 bases between. The chain's CDR3 is CASRLWLTKDNEQFF. For the CDR3, the DNA is TGTGCCAGCAGACTGTGGCTGACCAAGGACAATGAGCAGTTCTTC. Supplemented by reference TRBV28 and TRBJ2-1, the full variable domain reads DVKVTQSSRYLVKRTGEKVFLECVQDMDHENMFWYRQDPGLGLRLIYFSYDVKMKEKGDIPEGYSVSREKKERFSLILESASTNQTSMYLCASRLWLTKDNEQFFGPGTRLTVL.

The chain combines TRBV28 with TRBJ2-7; D not resolved. Between the trimmed V and J ends, which lost 2 bases and 4 bases, there was a span of 30 bases. This CDR3 contains 20 residues. Germline V CDR1 and CDR2: MDHEN, SYDVKM. The CDR3 sequence: CASSLGPPVFEKPTPYEQYF. In nucleotides, the CDR3 is TGTGCCAGCAGTTTAGGCCCCCCGGTGTTCGAAAAACCAACACCTTACGAGCAGTACTTC.

This chain links TRBV7-9 with TRBJ1-2, with D perhaps matching TRBD1 (6 bases). Trimming removed 3 bases at V and 6 bases at J, with 20 bases between. Germline CDR1 reads SEHNR; CDR2 reads FQNEAQ (reference sequence). CDR3 length: 16 residues. This chain's CDR3 is CASSFSIEGVRNGYTF. The CDR3 DNA reads as TGTGCCAGCAGCTTTTCAATAGAGGGGGTCCGGAATGGCTACACCTTC.

The chain recombines TRBV13 with TRBJ2-3; D possibly corresponds to TRBD1 (6 bases). V was pared by 2 bases and J by 5 bases, with 14 bases between. Germline V gene sequence: CDR1 PRHDT, CDR2 FYEKMQ (reference sequence). The CDR3 contains 15 residues. CDR3 nucleotides: TGTGCCAGCAGCTTAAGACTCAGGGGTGGAGATACGCAGTATTTT. This codes for CASSLRLRGGDTQYF.

Worth noting for this clone: Other DNA sequences from this sample encode an identical CDR3 as well. The chain carries TRBV27 and TRBJ2-7; TRBD1 matches at 12 bases. The CDR3 has 16 residues. V shed 2 bases and J 4 bases; nucleotides not matched to a gene: 6. Germline lookup yields CDR1 MNHEY and CDR2 SMNVEV (reference sequence). The DNA of the CDR3 is TGTGCCAGCAGTTTACGGGGGACAGGGGGCTTTTACGAGCAGTACTTC. This gives the protein CASSLRGTGGFYEQYF.

This chain connects TRBV5-6 to TRBJ2-1; 8 bases are a match to TRBD1. The V gene's germline CDR1 is SGHDT and CDR2 YYEEEE. V lost 4 bases to trimming and J lost 4 bases; unmatched junction nucleotides: 10. CDR3 size: 16 residues. CDR3 protein: CASSTVEQGGYNEQFF. In nucleotides, the CDR3 is TGTGCCAGCAGCACGGTAGAACAGGGGGGATACAATGAGCAGTTCTTC.

The CDR3 protein is CASSYSRTGNTGELFF. CDR3 in DNA: TGTGCCAGCAGTTACTCGCGAACAGGGAACACCGGGGAGCTGTTTTTT. The V gene is TRBV6-5, the J gene TRBJ2-2; D may be TRBD1 (5 bases). Germline-derived CDR1 and CDR2 are MNHEY and SVGAGI. The CDR3 length is 16 residues. V was clipped by 0 bases and J by 1 base, with 9 bases between them.

To note about this clone: A read error may account for a junction end that differs from germline. The CDR3 region has the DNA TGCGCCAGCAGTCTAAGGGGAAGAACCCGCACAAATACGCAGTATTTT. Its translation is CASSLRGRTRTNTQYF. The chain carries TRBV4-1 and TRBJ2-3, with D maybe TRBD1 (5 bases). The CDR3 length is 16 residues. Looked up from germline, CDR1 is MGHRA and CDR2 is YSYEKL.

This chain uses TRBV11-3 with TRBJ1-4, with 8 bases fitting TRBD1. This CDR3 comprises 16 residues. The ends lost 2 bases at V and 8 bases at J; junction bases unmatched: 10. CDR1 and CDR2 (germline): SGHNT, YENEEA. CDR3 amino acids: CASSLKPRGRREKLFF. CDR3 DNA sequence: TGTGCCAGCAGCTTAAAACCCAGGGGGCGGCGGGAAAAACTGTTTTTT.

This CDR3 reads CASSVGAGRTYNEQFF. CDR3 sequence (DNA): TGTGCCAGCAGCGTAGGGGCGGGACGCACCTACAATGAGCAGTTCTTC. The chain links TRBV9 to TRBJ2-1; D is perhaps TRBD2 (6 bases). This CDR3 is 16 amino acids long. Germline V gives CDR1 SGDLS, CDR2 YYNGEE. Trimming took off 0 bases at V and 2 bases at J, with 12 bases between the two ends.

The chain has TRBV28 and TRBJ2-5; TRBD1 might be the D (5 bases). The CDR3 contains 18 residues. Looked up from germline, CDR1 is MDHEN and CDR2 is SYDVKM. V was trimmed by 3 bases and J by 3 bases, leaving 23 bases between them. CDR3 in amino acids: CASSLGPSLRVRKETQYF. CDR3 nucleotide sequence: TGTGCCAGCAGTTTGGGGCCCTCCCTAAGGGTTCGGAAAGAGACCCAGTACTTC.

The chain has TRBV9 and TRBJ2-3, with TRBD2 as a possible D gene (6 bases). Germline V lookup: CDR1 SGDLS, CDR2 YYNGEE. Trimming shortened V by 0 bases and J by 0 bases, and 11 bases separated the two germline ends. The CDR3 loop spans 16 amino acids. The CDR3 DNA follows: TGTGCCAGCAGCGTAGGAGTAGCGGAGAGCACAGATACGCAGTATTTT. As protein: CASSVGVAESTDTQYF. The variable domain in full, with the rest retrieved from reference TRBV9 and TRBJ2-3, is DSGVTQTPKHLITATGQRVTLRCSPRSGDLSVYWYQQSLDQGLQFLIQYYNGEERAKGNILERFSAQQFPDLHSELNLSSLELGDSALYFCASSVGVAESTDTQYFGPGTRLTVL.

The rearrangement links TRBV7-9 to TRBJ1-2, with D maybe TRBD1 (5 bases). Germline CDR1 reads SEHNR; CDR2 reads FQNEAQ (reference sequence). The CDR3 has 14 residues. The germline V and J ends were trimmed by 7 bases and 2 bases, with 14 bases remaining between them. The CDR3, as DNA: TGTGCCAGCAAAAACCCCGGGGCCAACTATGGCTACACCTTC. Translating it yields CASKNPGANYGYTF.

This clone appeared a single time. CDR3 nucleotide sequence: TGTGCCAGCAGCCCGGAAGGACTACAGTCCAATGAGCAGTTCTTC. Translation: CASSPEGLQSNEQFF. V and J are TRBV9 and TRBJ2-1; possibly TRBD2 for D (6 bases). Trimming left V 4 bases short and J 6 bases short, with 17 bases between. The CDR3 runs 15 residues. Germline V gene sequence: CDR1 SGDLS, CDR2 YYNGEE.